This passage covers 16 T cell receptor beta chains from one sample sequenced in a study of OX40 agonist ivuxolimab in advanced cancers. Preparation of the library involved the immunoSEQ multiplex PCR assay. TCRdb took over this immuneACCESS table, retaining in-frame rearrangements with V and J assigned. Such tables are incomplete; in checked studies, under half of the missing clones stem from an unresolved V gene, and the remainder is unexplained. The sample data list around 40,000 clones, and approximately 84% of these were observed just once. The biggest ten clones account for 0.3% to 0.4% of the sample. The specimen was CD4+ or CD8+ T cells sorted from blood, collected in a trial of the OX40 agonist ivuxolimab. The source is an adult with an advanced solid tumor such as melanoma, head and neck, liver or kidney cancer.

V usage is TRBV6-1 and J usage is TRBJ2-3; no definite D call. The CDR3 is 13 amino acids. Germline V gene data show CDR1 as MNHNS and CDR2 as SASEGT. Trimming pared 11 bases from V and 1 base from J, leaving 13 bases between. The CDR3 is CAAQVGGTDTQYF. CDR3 in DNA: TGTGCCGCCCAGGTTGGGGGCACAGATACGCAGTATTTT.

The chain combines TRBV5-4 with TRBJ2-5; TRBD2 matches 8 bases. V lost 4 bases, J lost 4 bases, and 9 bases stayed unmatched. The CDR3 consists of 15 residues. CDR1 SGHNT and CDR2 YYREEE come from the germline V gene (reference sequence). DNA for the CDR3: TGTGCCAGCAGCCCTGTAGCGGGGATGGGAGAGACCCAGTACTTC. It encodes CASSPVAGMGETQYF.

V usage is TRBV30 and J usage is TRBJ2-6; D is unresolved. The V end was cut by 3 bases, the J end by 1 base, with 7 bases between. Germline V lookup: CDR1 GTSNPN, CDR2 SVGIG (reference sequence). The CDR3 has 14 amino acids. Here the CDR3 reads CAWRLVSGANVLTF. CDR3 sequence (DNA): TGTGCCTGGAGGTTGGTATCTGGGGCCAACGTCCTGACTTTC.

The CDR3 here is CASRRPGQGLGELFF. CDR3 DNA: TGTGCCAGTAGGAGACCGGGACAGGGGTTAGGGGAGCTGTTTTTT. This chain joins TRBV19 and TRBJ2-2; 10 bases are shared with TRBD1. The CDR3 has 15 residues. CDR1 and CDR2 from the germline V gene are LNHDA and SQIVND (reference sequence). Trimming removed 6 bases from V and 8 bases from J; junction bases left unmatched: 9.

This clone was detected only once. The chain employs TRBV4-3 and TRBJ1-5, with D perhaps matching TRBD1 (5 bases). Per germline, CDR1 LGHNA and CDR2 YSLEER. V was trimmed by 0 bases and J by 5 bases, leaving 11 bases between them. This CDR3 region has 15 residues. CDR3 sequence: CASSQDESGHQPQHF. The CDR3 nucleotides read TGCGCCAGCAGCCAAGATGAGTCAGGGCATCAGCCCCAGCATTTT.

The chain links TRBV4-1 to TRBJ1-1; D unresolved. V dropped 1 base and J dropped 0 bases, with 6 bases sitting between them. CDR3 size: 14 residues. CDR1 and CDR2 (germline): MGHRA, YSYEKL. This CDR3 reads CASSQGPMNTEAFF. The CDR3, as DNA: TGCGCCAGCAGCCAAGGTCCCATGAACACTGAAGCTTTCTTT.

The chain has TRBV6-1 and TRBJ2-2, with TRBD2 matching over 7 bases. The germline V gene encodes CDR1 MNHNS and CDR2 SASEGT. CDR3 size: 14 residues. Trimming at V came to 8 bases and at J to 2 bases, leaving 5 bases not matched to a gene. The CDR3 region is CASRGGANTGELFF. CDR3 DNA: TGTGCCAGCCGGGGAGGGGCTAACACCGGGGAGCTGTTTTTT.

The chain links TRBV11-2 to TRBJ1-2; D is uncertain. The CDR3 spans 13 residues. Trimming stripped 0 bases from V and 6 bases from J, with 8 bases between. The germline V gene has CDR1 SGHAT and CDR2 FQNNGV. The CDR3 sequence is CASSLDRGDGYTF. The CDR3, as DNA: TGTGCCAGCAGCTTAGATCGCGGGGATGGCTACACCTTC.

The chain employs TRBV25-1 and TRBJ1-3; D gene uncertain. Trimming removed 4 bases at V and 0 bases at J, with 13 bases between. The CDR3 totals 16 residues. Looked up from germline, CDR1 is MGHDK and CDR2 is SYGVNS. CDR3 coding DNA: TGTGCCAGCAGTGTAGGAAGTGGTACCTCTGGAAACACCATATATTTT. This gives the protein CASSVGSGTSGNTIYF.

This chain uses TRBV27 with TRBJ1-5, with D unclear. V was trimmed by 5 bases and J by 1 base, leaving 12 bases between them. The CDR3 extends over 15 amino acids. Germline loops: CDR1 MNHEY, CDR2 SMNVEV (reference sequence). CDR3: CASSPSQRSNQPQHF. CDR3 bases: TGTGCCAGCAGTCCCAGCCAGAGGAGCAATCAGCCCCAGCATTTT.

The chain carries TRBV18 and TRBJ1-2; D unclear. The V end lost 6 bases, the J end lost 2 bases, and 13 bases lay between the germline ends. Germline CDR1 KGHSH, CDR2 LQKENI. The CDR3 is 14 residues long. CDR3 DNA sequence: TGTGCCAGCTCGCCGGCGGCAGACAACTATGGCTACACCTTC. Its protein is CASSPAADNYGYTF. Variable domain in full (rest from reference TRBV18 and TRBJ1-2): NAGVMQNPRHLVRRRGQEARLRCSPMKGHSHVYWYRQLPEEGLKFMVYLQKENIIDESGMPKERFSAEFPKEGPSILRIQQVVRGDSAAYFCASSPAADNYGYTFGSGTRLTVV.

V usage is TRBV7-8 and J usage is TRBJ1-2; D unresolved. CDR3 length: 12 residues. Deletions cut 3 bases from V and 4 bases from J, with 6 bases between. Germline CDR1 reads SGHVS; CDR2 reads FQNEAQ. The chain's CDR3 is CASSFGSYGYTF. The CDR3 nucleotides are TGTGCCAGCAGCTTTGGGTCCTATGGCTACACCTTC.

This chain connects TRBV5-1 to TRBJ2-1; 8 bases agree with TRBD1. Germline V gene sequence: CDR1 SGHRS, CDR2 YFSETQ. V was pared by 6 bases and J by 4 bases, with 6 bases of the junction left unmatched. This CDR3 contains 14 residues. CDR3 DNA sequence: TGCGCCAGCAAAACAGGGGGGAGTTACAATGAGCAGTTCTTC. This gives the protein CASKTGGSYNEQFF.

The chain couples TRBV30 to TRBJ2-5; 7 bases fit TRBD1. This CDR3 contains 13 residues. Germline V lookup: CDR1 GTSNPN, CDR2 SVGIG (reference sequence). Trimming removed 3 bases from V and 2 bases from J; junction bases left unmatched: 3. The CDR3 loop reads CAWRRQGQETQYF. The DNA for the CDR3 is TGTGCCTGGAGAAGACAGGGACAAGAGACCCAGTACTTC.

This chain joins TRBV2 and TRBJ1-5; 7 bases align to TRBD1. Trimming removed 6 bases from V and 1 base from J; junction bases left unmatched: 15. The germline V gene has CDR1 SNHLY and CDR2 FYNNEI. This CDR3 has 18 amino acids. CDR3 sequence reads: CASSPTGSRRRSNQPQHF. The CDR3 DNA reads as TGTGCCAGCAGCCCGACAGGGAGTAGGCGGCGAAGCAATCAGCCCCAGCATTTT. The complete variable domain, with remaining parts taken from reference TRBV2 and TRBJ1-5, reads EPEVTQTPSHQVTQMGQEVILRCVPISNHLYFYWYRQILGQKVEFLVSFYNNEISEKSEIFDDQFSVERPDGSNFTLKIRSTKLEDSAMYFCASSPTGSRRRSNQPQHFGDGTRLSIL.

In its sample, this clone was seen once. The chain carries TRBV11-2 and TRBJ2-2; 11 bases align to TRBD2. With V trimmed by 6 bases and J by 5 bases, 17 bases remained unmatched. The CDR3 totals 19 residues. Germline values: CDR1 SGHAT, CDR2 FQNNGV. The CDR3 protein is CASSSIRYTSGRRTGELFF. Written as DNA, the CDR3 is TGTGCCAGCAGTTCAATTAGGTATACTAGCGGGAGAAGGACCGGGGAGCTGTTTTTT.